These 5 T cell receptor beta chains were all obtained from the same sample, sequenced in a study of T cell responses to AZD1222 COVID-19 vaccine. Using immunoSEQ multiplex PCR, the repertoire was profiled, and TCRdb retains in-frame clones only, with some absent. This table has some 130,000 clones, 88% appearing once. Source: peripheral blood, taken on day 0 of AZD1222 vaccination. These receptors were collected from an adult in good health.

This clone was observed a handful of times. CDR3 protein: CSTLGAEDSSYEQYF. The CDR3 bases are TGCAGCACACTGGGAGCAGAGGACAGCTCCTACGAGCAGTACTTC. V is TRBV29-1 and J is TRBJ2-7, with D possibly TRBD1 on 6 matching bases. Germline V gene data show CDR1 as SQVTM and CDR2 as ANQGSEA. V was shortened by 8 bases and J by 0 bases, with 20 bases between the two germline ends. CDR3 size: 15 residues.

This sequence joins TRBV2 and TRBJ1-6; D gene uncertain. Per the germline V gene, CDR1 is SNHLY and CDR2 is FYNNEI. This CDR3 is 12 amino acids long. Trimming left V 7 bases short and J 9 bases short, with 10 bases between. The CDR3 DNA sequence: TGTGCCAGCACCGAACCCCCTTCACCCCTCCACTTT. Encoded protein: CASTEPPSPLHF.

V gene TRBV18 combines with J gene TRBJ2-7; 7 positions match TRBD2. This CDR3 is built from 16 residues. Germline values: CDR1 KGHSH, CDR2 LQKENI. V gave up 3 bases and J gave up 6 bases; unmatched junction bases: 14. This CDR3 is CASSPPPAQGGREQYF. The DNA for the CDR3 is TGTGCCAGCTCACCGCCCCCAGCCCAGGGAGGGCGCGAGCAGTACTTC.

The chain has TRBV24-1 and TRBJ2-2, with TRBD1 identical over 9 bases. CDR1 KGHDR and CDR2 SFDVKD come from the germline V gene. There are 18 residues in the CDR3. Germline trimming cut 4 bases from V and 3 bases from J; bases unmatched to any gene: 11. CDR3 region: CATSDRYTRQGDTGELFF. DNA for the CDR3: TGTGCCACCAGTGACCGATACACACGACAGGGGGACACCGGGGAGCTGTTTTTT.

In its sample, this clone was seen a few times. The CDR3 DNA follows: TGTGCCAGCAGTAGAGAGTGGACAGCGAAAGAGACCCAGTACTTC. This codes for CASSREWTAKETQYF. This sequence joins TRBV27 and TRBJ2-5; D is possibly TRBD1 (6 bases). V dropped 5 bases and J dropped 3 bases, with 16 bases sitting between them. This CDR3 region has 15 residues. Germline CDR1 and CDR2: MNHEY and SMNVEV (reference sequence).